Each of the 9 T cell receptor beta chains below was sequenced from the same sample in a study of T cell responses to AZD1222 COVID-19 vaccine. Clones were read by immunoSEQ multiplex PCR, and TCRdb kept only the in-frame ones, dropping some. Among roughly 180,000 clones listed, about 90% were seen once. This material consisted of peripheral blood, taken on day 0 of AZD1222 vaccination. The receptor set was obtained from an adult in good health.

CDR3 DNA: TGTGCCAGCAGCTTACTGGGGAATTCCTACGAGCAGTACTTC. Protein product: CASSLLGNSYEQYF. The V gene is TRBV11-2, the J gene TRBJ2-7; unclear D gene. The V end was cut by 2 bases, the J end by 1 base, with 9 bases between. CDR1 and CDR2 from the germline V gene are SGHAT and FQNNGV. The CDR3 is 14 residues long. Combining the CDR3 with reference TRBV11-2 and TRBJ2-7 gives the whole variable domain EAGVAQSPRYKIIEKRQSVAFWCNPISGHATLYWYQQILGQGPKLLIQFQNNGVVDDSQLPKDRFSAERLKGVDSTLKIQPAKLEDSAVYLCASSLLGNSYEQYFGPGTRLTVT.

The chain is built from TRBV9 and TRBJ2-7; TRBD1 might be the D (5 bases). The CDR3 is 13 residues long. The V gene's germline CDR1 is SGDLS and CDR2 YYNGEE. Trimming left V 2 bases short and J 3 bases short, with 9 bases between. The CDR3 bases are TGTGCCAGCAGCGTCGACAGTCACTACGAGCAGTACTTC. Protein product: CASSVDSHYEQYF.

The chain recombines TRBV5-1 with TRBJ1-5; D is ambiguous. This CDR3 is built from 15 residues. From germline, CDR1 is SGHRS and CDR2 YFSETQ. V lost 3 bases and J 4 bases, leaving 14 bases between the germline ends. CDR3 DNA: TGCGCCAGCAGCTGGGCCGGGCAGCAAAATCAGCCCCAGCATTTT. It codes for CASSWAGQQNQPQHF.

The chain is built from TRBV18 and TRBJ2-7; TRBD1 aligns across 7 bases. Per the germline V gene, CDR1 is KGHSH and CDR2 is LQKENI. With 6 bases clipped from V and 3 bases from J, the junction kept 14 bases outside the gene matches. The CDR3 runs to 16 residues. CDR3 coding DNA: TGTGCCAGCTCCAACTGGAACACAGGGGCGCACTACGAGCAGTACTTC. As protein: CASSNWNTGAHYEQYF. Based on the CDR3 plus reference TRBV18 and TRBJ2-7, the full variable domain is NAGVMQNPRHLVRRRGQEARLRCSPMKGHSHVYWYRQLPEEGLKFMVYLQKENIIDESGMPKERFSAEFPKEGPSILRIQQVVRGDSAAYFCASSNWNTGAHYEQYFGPGTRLTVT.

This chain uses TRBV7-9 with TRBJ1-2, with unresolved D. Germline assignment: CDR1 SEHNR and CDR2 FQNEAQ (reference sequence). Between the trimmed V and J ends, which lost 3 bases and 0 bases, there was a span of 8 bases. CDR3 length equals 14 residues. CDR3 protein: CASSFTDPNYGYTF. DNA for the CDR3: TGTGCCAGCAGCTTTACGGACCCTAACTATGGCTACACCTTC.

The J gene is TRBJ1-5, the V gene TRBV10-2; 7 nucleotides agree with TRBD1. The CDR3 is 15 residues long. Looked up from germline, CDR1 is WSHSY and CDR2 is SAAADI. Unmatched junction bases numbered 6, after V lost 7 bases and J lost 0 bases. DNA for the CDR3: TGCGCCAGCACCAACGGACAGGATAGCAATCAGCCCCAGCATTTT. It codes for CASTNGQDSNQPQHF.

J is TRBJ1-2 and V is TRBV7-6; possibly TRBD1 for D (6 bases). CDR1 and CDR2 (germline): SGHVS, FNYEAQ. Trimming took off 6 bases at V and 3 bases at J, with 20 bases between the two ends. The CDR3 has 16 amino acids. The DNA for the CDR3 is TGTGCCAGCAGTCTCAGCGCTGTAGGGGGGCACTATGGCTACACCTTC. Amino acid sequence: CASSLSAVGGHYGYTF.

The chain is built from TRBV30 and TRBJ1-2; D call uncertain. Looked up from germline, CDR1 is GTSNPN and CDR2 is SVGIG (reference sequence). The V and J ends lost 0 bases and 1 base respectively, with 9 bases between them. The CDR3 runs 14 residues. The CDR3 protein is CAWSVDTINYGYTF. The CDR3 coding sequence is TGTGCCTGGAGTGTAGACACTATTAACTATGGCTACACCTTC.

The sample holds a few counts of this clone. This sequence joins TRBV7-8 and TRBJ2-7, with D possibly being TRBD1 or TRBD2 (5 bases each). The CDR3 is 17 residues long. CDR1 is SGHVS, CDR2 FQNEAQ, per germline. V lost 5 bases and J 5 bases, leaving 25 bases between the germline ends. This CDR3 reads CASSTGVLGPEAHEQYF. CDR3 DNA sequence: TGTGCCAGCAGCACCGGGGTTTTGGGACCCGAGGCCCACGAGCAGTACTTC.